This passage covers 21 T cell receptor beta chains from one sample sequenced in a study of T cell responses to AZD1222 COVID-19 vaccine. Only in-frame clones appear in the TCRdb table, and some are missing; sequencing was by immunoSEQ multiplex PCR. The sample shows some 110,000 clones, roughly 93% of them seen only once. The source material was peripheral blood, sampled 28 days after the second AZD1222 dose. These receptors were collected from an adult who received the AZD1222 COVID-19 vaccine.

This chain links TRBV6-4 with TRBJ2-6; D not certain. The CDR3 consists of 16 residues. With 3 bases removed from V and 4 bases from J, the gap between germline ends came to 13 bases. Germline CDR1 and CDR2: MRHNA and SNTAGT. The CDR3 DNA follows: TGTGCCAGCAGTGAGGGTCAGTCCGGGGGGGCCAACGTCCTGACTTTC. Translated: CASSEGQSGGANVLTF.

This clone was counted only a few times. V gene TRBV7-9 combines with J gene TRBJ2-5; TRBD1 is a possible D gene (5 bases). Germline CDR1 SEHNR, CDR2 FQNEAQ (reference sequence). The CDR3 is 14 residues long. V dropped 5 bases and J dropped 4 bases, with 14 bases sitting between them. The chain's CDR3 is CASSPLAGLETQYF. Here the CDR3 DNA reads TGTGCCAGCAGCCCATTAGCAGGGTTAGAGACCCAGTACTTC.

This chain's CDR3 is CASSSLAGPYEQYF. The CDR3 nucleotides are TGTGCCAGCAGTTCACTAGCGGGGCCCTACGAGCAGTACTTC. The chain combines TRBV6-7 with TRBJ2-7; TRBD2 aligns across 10 bases. TRBV6-7 counts as an open reading frame of uncertain function. With 4 bases clipped from V and 2 bases from J, the junction kept 2 bases outside the gene matches. This CDR3 has 14 residues.

The chain combines TRBV27 with TRBJ1-1; 7 nucleotides agree with TRBD1. Losses at the gene ends were 4 bases for V and 1 base for J; bases not matched to a gene: 6. CDR1 is MNHEY and CDR2 is SMNVEV in the germline V gene (reference sequence). The CDR3 length is 15 residues. For the CDR3, the DNA is TGTGCCAGCAGTTCCCCGGACAGGCAGAACACTGAAGCTTTCTTT. Translated, it gives CASSSPDRQNTEAFF.

This clone was counted a single time. The chain joins TRBV27 to TRBJ2-5, with TRBD1 matching 7 bases. With 8 bases clipped from V and 4 bases from J, the junction kept 4 bases outside the gene matches. This CDR3 contains 12 residues. Germline assignment: CDR1 MNHEY and CDR2 SMNVEV (reference sequence). The CDR3 region is CASEGAGETQYF. CDR3 nucleotides: TGTGCCAGCGAGGGGGCAGGAGAGACCCAGTACTTC.

The chain is built from TRBV28 and TRBJ1-3; possible D gene TRBD1, 5 bases. V was clipped by 4 bases and J by 4 bases, with 14 bases between them. From germline, CDR1 is MDHEN and CDR2 SYDVKM. This CDR3 is 15 amino acids long. CDR3 DNA sequence: TGTGCCAGCAGTTCAACAGGCATGGACGGAAACACCATATATTTT. Protein product: CASSSTGMDGNTIYF.

V and J are TRBV9 and TRBJ2-1; maybe TRBD2 (6 bases). Germline V CDR1 and CDR2: SGDLS, YYNGEE. V was trimmed by 0 bases and J by 8 bases, leaving 15 bases between them. The CDR3 contains 15 residues. CDR3 nucleotide sequence: TGTGCCAGCAGCGTAGAGGCCTCGTCGGGAGATGAGCAGTTCTTC. This sequence encodes CASSVEASSGDEQFF.

The chain recombines TRBV6-5 with TRBJ1-3; 9 nucleotides agree with TRBD1. This CDR3 has 14 residues. Germline V gene sequence: CDR1 MNHEY, CDR2 SVGAGI. V dropped 0 bases and J dropped 8; count of bases not matched to a gene: 2. The chain's CDR3 is CASSYSWTGDTIYF. The CDR3 DNA reads TGTGCCAGCAGTTACTCCTGGACAGGGGACACCATATATTTT.

This rearrangement joins TRBV2 to TRBJ2-7; TRBD1 matches 10 bases. The junction had 15 bases not matched to a gene; V was cut back by 11 bases and J by 2 bases. CDR3 length: 16 residues. Germline CDR1 SNHLY, CDR2 FYNNEI. CDR3 sequence (DNA): TGTGCCGGGGGGACAGGGGCTGGGTGGCCCCCCTACGAGCAGTACTTC. This sequence encodes CAGGTGAGWPPYEQYF.

The CDR3 is CASSLGYLNTEAFF. DNA for the CDR3: TGTGCCAGCAGCCTAGGGTACCTGAACACTGAAGCTTTCTTT. This chain uses TRBV28 with TRBJ1-1, with unresolved D. Looked up from germline, CDR1 is MDHEN and CDR2 is SYDVKM. Trimming took off 6 bases at V and 0 bases at J, with 11 bases between the two ends. This CDR3 comprises 14 residues.

The chain carries TRBV6-5 and TRBJ1-2; perhaps TRBD1 as D (6 bases). CDR1 is MNHEY, CDR2 SVGAGI, per germline. This CDR3 comprises 15 residues. Deletions cut 1 base from V and 3 bases from J, with 12 bases between. CDR3 residues: CASSYFPPGDYGYTF. CDR3 sequence (DNA): TGTGCCAGCAGTTACTTCCCCCCAGGGGACTATGGCTACACCTTC.

This clone has a handful of counts. The chain links TRBV11-2 to TRBJ1-6; no firm D call. Per germline, CDR1 SGHAT and CDR2 FQNNGV. The CDR3 extends over 15 amino acids. V was trimmed by 4 bases and J by 4 bases, leaving 11 bases between them. The CDR3, as DNA: TGTGCCAGCAGCTCCACCCCAGGTTATAATTCACCCCTCCACTTT. Translating gives CASSSTPGYNSPLHF.

This chain links TRBV9 with TRBJ1-6; TRBD1 aligns across 7 bases. The trim removed 3 bases at V and 8 bases at J, leaving 5 bases unmatched. The CDR3 runs 14 residues. Germline V gene lookup returns CDR1 SGDLS and CDR2 YYNGEE. The CDR3 nucleotides are TGTGCCAGCAGCGCAGACAGGGTGTATTCACCCCTCCACTTT. Translation gives CASSADRVYSPLHF. Full variable domain (missing parts from reference TRBV9 and TRBJ1-6): DSGVTQTPKHLITATGQRVTLRCSPRSGDLSVYWYQQSLDQGLQFLIQYYNGEERAKGNILERFSAQQFPDLHSELNLSSLELGDSALYFCASSADRVYSPLHFGNGTRLTVT.

The rearrangement links TRBV9 to TRBJ2-1, with D possibly TRBD2 on 5 matching bases. Germline V gene sequence: CDR1 SGDLS, CDR2 YYNGEE. This CDR3 region has 15 residues. With 4 bases removed from V and 2 bases from J, the gap between germline ends came to 13 bases. The CDR3 nucleotides are TGTGCCAGCAGCCCCAGCGGACTTACCTACAATGAGCAGTTCTTC. This codes for CASSPSGLTYNEQFF.

The V and J genes are TRBV5-1 and TRBJ2-2; 9 nucleotides agree with TRBD2. Germline V CDR1 and CDR2: SGHRS, YFSETQ. J was trimmed by 4 bases and V by 4 bases; bases with no gene match: 8. The CDR3 spans 16 residues. The CDR3 protein is CASSPHSGSSTGELFF. The CDR3 DNA is TGCGCCAGCAGCCCGCATAGCGGGAGTAGCACCGGGGAGCTGTTTTTT.

V and J are TRBV5-5 and TRBJ2-5, with D unclear. Trimming took 4 bases from V and 2 from J, leaving 12 bases between them. The CDR3 sequence is 14 residues long. The germline V gene has CDR1 SGHKS and CDR2 YYEKEE (reference sequence). CDR3 loop: CASSPEWVQETQYF. CDR3 bases: TGTGCCAGCAGCCCCGAGTGGGTTCAAGAGACCCAGTACTTC.

The genes are TRBV3-1 (or the pseudogene TRBV3-2) and TRBJ1-1; no clear D. Trimming left V 7 bases short and J 5 bases short, with 17 bases between. The CDR3 sequence is 14 residues long. CDR1 and CDR2 from the germline V gene are LGHDT and YNNKEL (reference sequence). CDR3 sequence (DNA): TGTGCCAGCACCCCGAGCGACCGGAAGACTGAAGCTTTCTTT. It codes for CASTPSDRKTEAFF.

The chain has TRBV2 and TRBJ2-3; D is perhaps TRBD1 or TRBD2 (5 bases each). CDR3 length equals 13 residues. V was shortened by 7 bases and J by 0 bases, with 8 bases between the two germline ends. The germline V gene has CDR1 SNHLY and CDR2 FYNNEI. CDR3 nucleotide sequence: TGTGCCAGCAAGTGGGACAGCACAGATACGCAGTATTTT. Residues: CASKWDSTDTQYF.

This chain links TRBV28 with TRBJ1-2; D is undetermined. The CDR3 is 12 amino acids. The germline V gene encodes CDR1 MDHEN and CDR2 SYDVKM. Between the trimmed V and J ends, which lost 9 bases and 2 bases, there was a span of 10 bases. In nucleotides, the CDR3 is TGTGCCAGTAAGACGGTAAACTATGGCTACACCTTC. Translation: CASKTVNYGYTF.

V and J are TRBV30 and TRBJ2-7, with D maybe TRBD1 (6 bases). The CDR3 runs 13 residues. CDR1 is GTSNPN and CDR2 is SVGIG in the germline V gene (reference sequence). V shed 3 bases and J shed 5 bases, with 14 bases lying between them. CDR3 nucleotide sequence: TGTGCCTGGAGCCTGCCCAGGGGAGACGAGCAGTACTTC. It specifies CAWSLPRGDEQYF.

The rearrangement links TRBV7-2 to TRBJ1-1; the D is unclear. CDR3 length equals 15 residues. V lost 5 bases and J 1 base, leaving 14 bases between the germline ends. Per germline, CDR1 SGHTA and CDR2 FQGNSA. The CDR3 region has the DNA TGTGCCAGCAGCCCAAGCCATAACCCGAACACTGAAGCTTTCTTT. It is translated as CASSPSHNPNTEAFF.